This TCR beta chain was identified in a study of blood T cell repertoires in COVID-19. Study details: The United States, Italy and Spain supplied acute and convalescent COVID-19 samples. T cells, B-cell-depleted T cells, or PBMCs provided the cDNA or gDNA that served as material.

Methods used by the authors: Amplifying reference gene primers gave estimates of nucleated cell counts. TCRdb's table, derived via immunoSEQ multiplex PCR, lists solely in-frame clones and lacks some. That table gives V, J and clone size, and the DNA gave D and trimming. The table lists about 49,000 clones, roughly 89% of them singletons. The CDR3 covers 17 residues. J was trimmed by 4 bases and V by 5 bases; bases with no gene match: 12. The germline gives CDR1 SGHTA, CDR2 FQGNSA. The chain carries TRBV7-2 and TRBJ2-7, with 12 bases lining up with TRBD2. The source material was peripheral blood. This receptor was taken from a man aged 45-65 years with acute or convalescent COVID-19. Here the CDR3 reads CASSAPPAGLAGYEQYF. Here the CDR3 DNA reads TGTGCCAGCAGCGCCCCGCCGGCGGGACTAGCGGGTTACGAGCAGTACTTC.